These 16 T cell receptor beta chains share one sample of origin, sequenced in a study of blood T cell repertoires in COVID-19. The assay was immunoSEQ multiplex PCR, and TCRdb's table has in-frame clones only and misses some. The repertoire has tens of thousands of clones, about 89% of them found once; the top ten carry more than 11%. Material for sequencing was peripheral blood. These receptors were taken from a man aged 70-80 years with active or convalescent COVID-19.

V is TRBV24-1 and J is TRBJ1-1, with 7 positions matching TRBD1. Germline V gene lookup returns CDR1 KGHDR and CDR2 SFDVKD. The CDR3 sequence is 12 residues long. V shed 8 bases, J shed 8 bases, and the junction held 7 bases outside the gene matches. CDR3 residues: CATTQGQSEAFF. The CDR3 bases are TGTGCCACCACTCAGGGACAGTCGGAAGCTTTCTTT.

CDR3 coding DNA: TGCGCCAGCAGCCCGTGGTTAAGAGAGAACACTGAAGCTTTCTTT. Residues: CASSPWLRENTEAFF. J is TRBJ1-1 and V is TRBV5-1; D gene ambiguous. Germline-derived CDR1 and CDR2 are SGHRS and YFSETQ. CDR3 length equals 15 residues. V dropped 4 bases and J dropped 1 base, with 14 bases sitting between them.

V and J are TRBV3-1 (or the pseudogene TRBV3-2) and TRBJ2-1; D might be TRBD2 (5 bases). The germline V gene has CDR1 LGHDT and CDR2 YNNKEL (reference sequence). Trimming stripped 3 bases from V and 6 bases from J, with 9 bases between. The CDR3 has 13 residues. The CDR3 loop is CASSQDFLNEQFF. The CDR3 DNA reads TGTGCCAGCAGCCAGGACTTCCTCAATGAGCAGTTCTTC.

J is TRBJ1-2 and V is TRBV28, with D maybe TRBD1 (5 bases). V lost 11 bases, J lost 8 bases, and 15 bases lay in between. Germline CDR1 reads MDHEN; CDR2 reads SYDVKM. The CDR3 loop spans 11 amino acids. The CDR3 nucleotides are TGTGCCTCCACCGGGGGGTACGGCTACACCTTC. As protein: CASTGGYGYTF.

This chain joins TRBV5-1 and TRBJ2-7; possible D gene TRBD2, 5 bases. Per germline, CDR1 SGHRS and CDR2 YFSETQ. The V end was cut by 4 bases, the J end by 2 bases, with 16 bases between. This CDR3 spans 15 amino acids. The CDR3 nucleotides read TGCGCCAGCAGCAGCGGTGGCAGGCAAACCTACGAGCAGTACTTC. Its translation is CASSSGGRQTYEQYF. Variable domain in full (rest from reference TRBV5-1 and TRBJ2-7): KAGVTQTPRYLIKTRGQQVTLSCSPISGHRSVSWYQQTPGQGLQFLFEYFSETQRNKGNFPGRFSGRQFSNSRSEMNVSTLELGDSALYLCASSSGGRQTYEQYFGPGTRLTVT.

The chain uses TRBV6-2 or TRBV6-3 and TRBJ2-7; 9 nucleotides line up with TRBD2. V was pared by 5 bases and J by 1 base, with 9 bases of the junction left unmatched. The germline gives CDR1 MNHEY, CDR2 SVGEGT. The CDR3 consists of 16 residues. The CDR3 loop is CASSGRSGRWSYEQYF. CDR3 sequence (DNA): TGTGCCAGCAGTGGGAGGAGCGGGAGGTGGTCCTACGAGCAGTACTTC.

The V call is TRBV19, the J call TRBJ1-1; TRBD1 is a possible D gene (6 bases). Per germline, CDR1 LNHDA and CDR2 SQIVND (reference sequence). CDR3 length: 12 residues. The V gene lost 3 bases and the J gene lost 11 bases, with 13 bases spanning the gap. CDR3 DNA sequence: TGTGCCAGTAGTATCAAGGGGGTGTACGCTTTCTTT. This sequence encodes CASSIKGVYAFF.

The V call is TRBV5-4, the J call TRBJ2-2; 11 bases line up with TRBD2. The CDR3 runs to 16 residues. V was pared by 4 bases and J by 1 base, with 3 bases of the junction left unmatched. Germline CDR1 and CDR2: SGHNT and YYREEE (reference sequence). Here the CDR3 reads CASSPGTSGNTGELFF. In nucleotides, the CDR3 is TGTGCCAGCAGCCCGGGGACTAGCGGGAACACCGGGGAGCTGTTTTTT.

In regard to this clone: The germline gene is not matched at one end of the junction; a read error may be the cause. This chain connects TRBV7-7 to TRBJ2-1; 12 bases match TRBD1. The CDR3 is 15 amino acids. Germline V gives CDR1 SSHAT, CDR2 FNYEAQ (reference sequence). CDR3 residues: CASSRGQGAGNEQFF. CDR3 DNA: TGTGCTAGCAGCCGGGGACAGGGGGCTGGGAATGAGCAGTTCTTC.

This chain connects TRBV3-1 (or the pseudogene TRBV3-2) to TRBJ1-2; 8 bases match TRBD1. The CDR3 has 13 amino acids. V trimming: 3 bases; J trimming: 6 bases; junction bases outside the gene matches: 3. Germline CDR1 reads LGHDT; CDR2 reads YNNKEL (reference sequence). The CDR3, as DNA: TGTGCCAGCAGCCACCAGGGGGCACATGGCTACACCTTC. It translates to CASSHQGAHGYTF.

The chain employs TRBV6-2 or TRBV6-3 and TRBJ1-1; D remains unclear. This CDR3 region has 13 residues. The germline V gene encodes CDR1 MNHEY and CDR2 SVGEGT. Between the trimmed V and J ends, which lost 3 bases and 3 bases, there was a span of 8 bases. The CDR3 coding sequence is TGTGCCAGCAGTTATAACAGTTACACTGAAGCTTTCTTT. Protein: CASSYNSYTEAFF.

The V call is TRBV19, the J call TRBJ2-1; 7 nucleotides align to TRBD2. The V gene end was trimmed by 11 bases and the J gene end by 7 bases; junction bases not matched to a gene: 14. This CDR3 is 14 amino acids long. Germline values: CDR1 LNHDA, CDR2 SQIVND (reference sequence). The CDR3 loop reads CASAYAGVQNEQFF. CDR3 sequence (DNA): TGTGCCTCTGCGTACGCGGGAGTACAGAATGAGCAGTTCTTC.

The chain carries TRBV30 and TRBJ1-1; 9 positions match TRBD1. V dropped 4 bases and J dropped 4; count of bases not matched to a gene: 7. Germline V gene sequence: CDR1 GTSNPN, CDR2 SVGIG (reference sequence). This CDR3 is 14 amino acids long. CDR3 nucleotide sequence: TGTGCCTGGACCTACAGGGGGCTGGTCACTGAAGCTTTCTTT. Its translation is CAWTYRGLVTEAFF.

This clone was seen only a few times. This chain joins TRBV27 and TRBJ1-2, with a possible D match to TRBD1 (5 bases). The CDR3 loop spans 14 amino acids. Trimming removed 3 bases from V and 4 bases from J, with 12 bases in between. Germline V gene sequence: CDR1 MNHEY, CDR2 SMNVEV (reference sequence). Written as DNA, the CDR3 is TGTGCCAGCAGTTTGTACGGCGGGGGCTATGGCTACACCTTC. Translated, it gives CASSLYGGGYGYTF.

The J gene is TRBJ2-2, the V gene TRBV29-1, with D maybe TRBD1 (6 bases). The CDR3 has 13 amino acids. V was pared by 4 bases and J by 7 bases, with 13 bases between. The germline CDR1 and CDR2 sequences are SQVTM and ANQGSEA. CDR3: CSVGDTNGGELFF. In DNA form, the CDR3 reads TGCAGCGTTGGGGACACCAACGGCGGGGAGCTGTTTTTT.

The chain couples TRBV3-1 (or the pseudogene TRBV3-2) to TRBJ1-2; D remains unclear. Germline CDR1 LGHDT, CDR2 YNNKEL (reference sequence). The V and J ends lost 2 bases and 2 bases respectively, with 6 bases between them. The CDR3 extends over 13 amino acids. The CDR3 nucleotides are TGTGCCAGCAGCCAAACACAGAACTATGGCTACACCTTC. Protein: CASSQTQNYGYTF.